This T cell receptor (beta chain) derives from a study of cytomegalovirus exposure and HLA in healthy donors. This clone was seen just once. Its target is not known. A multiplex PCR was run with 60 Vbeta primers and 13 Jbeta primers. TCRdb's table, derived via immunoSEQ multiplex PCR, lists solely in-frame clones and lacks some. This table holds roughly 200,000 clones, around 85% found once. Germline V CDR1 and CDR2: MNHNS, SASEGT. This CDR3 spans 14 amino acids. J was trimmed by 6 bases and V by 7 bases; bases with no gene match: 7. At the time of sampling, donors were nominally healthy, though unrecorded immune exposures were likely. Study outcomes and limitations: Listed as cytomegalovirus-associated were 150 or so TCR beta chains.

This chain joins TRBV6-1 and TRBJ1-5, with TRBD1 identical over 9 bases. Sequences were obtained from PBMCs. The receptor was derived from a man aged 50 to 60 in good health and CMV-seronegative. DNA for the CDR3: TGTGCCAGCAATCTACAGGGGGCCGCTCAGCCCCAGCATTTT. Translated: CASNLQGAAQPQHF.